The rows below give T cell receptor beta chains drawn from one sample of a study of blood T cells in healthy people across ages. A single record per CDR3 protein comes from TCRdb applying MiXCR to the 5' RACE reads. Of 650,000 to 800,000 distinct CDR3 sequences listed, around 43% were seen once; the top ten hold 15% to 25%. Sequencing was performed on blood. Source of these receptors: a man in his 60s in good health. The CDR3 runs from the conserved cysteine through the conserved F or W. The D gene is left open where the match is weak. Rows may omit the clone size; those that give it use once, few, many or a size class.

clone size | D gene | J gene | V gene | CDR3 protein | CDR3 DNA
NA | TRBD2 | TRBJ2-3 | TRBV20-1 | CSAPKYSGDTDTQYF | TGCAGTGCCCCCAAATATAGCGGGGATACAGATACGCAGTATTTT
NA | TRBD2 | TRBJ2-5 | TRBV5-1 | CASSLYFTSGGARQETQYF | TGCGCCAGCAGCTTGTACTTCACTAGCGGGGGGGCCAGGCAAGAGACCCAGTACTTC
few | NA | TRBJ2-7 | TRBV20-1 | CSAADAGSYEQYF | TGCAGTGCTGCGGACGCCGGGTCCTACGAGCAGTACTTC
few | NA | TRBJ1-6 | TRBV7-9 | CASSLKGNYNSPLHF | TGTGCCAGCAGCTTAAAAGGGAACTATAATTCACCCCTCCACTTT
NA | TRBD1 | TRBJ2-5 | TRBV15 | CATSRDSGGLETQYF | TGTGCCACCAGCAGAGATTCAGGGGGTTTGGAGACCCAGTACTTC
few | TRBD2 | TRBJ2-3 | TRBV7-9 | CASSLTRTSGGASDTQYF | TGTGCCAGCAGCCTCACCCGGACTAGCGGGGGGGCGTCAGATACGCAGTATTTT
NA | NA | TRBJ2-5 | TRBV15 | CATSLANPNQETQYF | TGTGCCACCAGCCTGGCGAACCCAAACCAAGAGACCCAGTACTTC
few | TRBD2 | TRBJ2-5 | TRBV5-5 | CASKSGGATKETQYF | TGTGCCAGCAAGAGCGGGGGGGCAACCAAGGAGACCCAGTACTTC
NA | TRBD2 | TRBJ2-7 | TRBV15 | CATSTLADFSYEQYF | TGTGCCACCAGCACTCTAGCGGATTTTTCCTACGAGCAGTACTTC
NA | NA | TRBJ2-3 | TRBV6-2/TRBV6-3 | CASSYGTRGRYTDTQYF | TGTGCCAGCAGTTATGGAACCAGGGGACGCTACACAGATACGCAGTATTTT
NA | NA | TRBJ2-7 | TRBV20-1 | CSASGDTLGEQYF | TGCAGTGCTAGTGGGGACACCCTCGGTGAGCAGTACTTC
NA | NA | TRBJ2-5 | TRBV20-1 | CSAVFFGAGGETQYF | TGCAGTGCGGTGTTCTTCGGGGCCGGAGGGGAGACCCAGTACTTC
NA | NA | TRBJ2-1 | TRBV6-2/TRBV6-3 | CASSYWPQGRTYNEQFF | TGTGCCAGCAGTTACTGGCCACAGGGTAGGACCTACAATGAGCAGTTCTTC
NA | TRBD2 | TRBJ2-3 | TRBV4-3 | CASSPGYSGYTDTQYF | TGCGCCAGCAGCCCAGGGTATAGCGGGTACACAGATACGCAGTATTTT
few | NA | TRBJ1-6 | TRBV7-2 | CASSLRTYNSPLHF | TGTGCCAGCAGCCTTCGGACCTATAATTCACCCCTCCACTTT
NA | NA | TRBJ2-5 | TRBV20-1 | CSARDRSASRAQYF | TGCAGTGCTAGAGATCGTAGCGCATCCAGGGCCCAGTACTTC
once | TRBD2 | TRBJ2-3 | TRBV29-1 | CSVDGLAGPQDTQYF | TGCAGCGTTGATGGCCTAGCGGGGCCACAAGATACGCAGTATTTT
NA | NA | TRBJ2-3 | TRBV12-5 | CASGLDRESLTQYF | TGTGCTAGTGGTTTGGACAGGGAATCTCTTACGCAGTATTTT
NA | NA | TRBJ2-4 | TRBV15 | CATSRGTAVDIQYF | TGTGCCACCAGCAGAGGGACAGCCGTGGACATTCAGTACTTC
NA | NA | TRBJ1-6 | TRBV7-2 | CVSSVAGINNSPLHF | TGTGTCAGCAGCGTCGCAGGGATAAATAATTCACCCCTCCACTTT
NA | TRBD1 | TRBJ1-5 | TRBV20-1 | CSASWDRETRPQHF | TGCAGTGCTAGCTGGGACAGGGAAACACGGCCCCAGCATTTT
NA | TRBD1 | TRBJ2-3 | TRBV20-1 | CSARQGRGSTDTQYF | TGCAGTGCAAGACAGGGTAGGGGGAGCACAGATACGCAGTATTTT
NA | NA | TRBJ1-1 | TRBV5-1 | CASSLVGPAMNTEAFF | TGCGCCAGCAGCTTGGTAGGACCTGCAATGAACACTGAAGCTTTCTTT
once | NA | TRBJ1-5 | TRBV25-1 | CASSEIQGRGPQHF | TGTGCCAGCAGTGAAATACAGGGTAGGGGGCCCCAGCATTTT
few | NA | TRBJ1-2 | TRBV3-1 | CASSPGRNNYGYTF | TGTGCCAGCAGCCCAGGACGTAATAACTATGGCTACACCTTC
many | TRBD2 | TRBJ2-1 | TRBV6-2/TRBV6-3 | CASSTTSGGYNEQFF | TGTGCCAGCAGCACCACTAGCGGGGGATACAATGAGCAGTTCTTC
once | TRBD1 | TRBJ1-5 | TRBV12-3/TRBV12-4 | CASRWTGRENQPQHF | TGTGCCAGCAGGTGGACAGGTAGGGAGAATCAGCCCCAGCATTTT
few | TRBD2 | TRBJ2-7 | TRBV7-8 | CASSLGPAGDYEQYF | TGTGCCAGCAGCTTAGGACCAGCGGGGGACTACGAGCAGTACTTC
NA | TRBD1 | TRBJ2-1 | TRBV5-1 | CASSPTGGASLEQFF | TGCGCCAGCAGCCCTACAGGGGGCGCTTCCCTCGAGCAGTTCTTC
NA | NA | TRBJ2-7 | TRBV6-2/TRBV6-3 | CASNEFGYEQYF | TGTGCCAGCAATGAATTCGGCTACGAGCAGTACTTC
NA | TRBD1 | TRBJ1-3 | TRBV20-1 | CSARGLGQVSGNTIYF | TGCAGTGCTAGAGGTCTGGGACAGGTCTCTGGAAACACCATATATTTT
few | NA | TRBJ2-3 | TRBV6-2/TRBV6-3 | CASSYERISTDTQYF | TGTGCCAGCAGTTACGAACGGATTAGCACAGATACGCAGTATTTT